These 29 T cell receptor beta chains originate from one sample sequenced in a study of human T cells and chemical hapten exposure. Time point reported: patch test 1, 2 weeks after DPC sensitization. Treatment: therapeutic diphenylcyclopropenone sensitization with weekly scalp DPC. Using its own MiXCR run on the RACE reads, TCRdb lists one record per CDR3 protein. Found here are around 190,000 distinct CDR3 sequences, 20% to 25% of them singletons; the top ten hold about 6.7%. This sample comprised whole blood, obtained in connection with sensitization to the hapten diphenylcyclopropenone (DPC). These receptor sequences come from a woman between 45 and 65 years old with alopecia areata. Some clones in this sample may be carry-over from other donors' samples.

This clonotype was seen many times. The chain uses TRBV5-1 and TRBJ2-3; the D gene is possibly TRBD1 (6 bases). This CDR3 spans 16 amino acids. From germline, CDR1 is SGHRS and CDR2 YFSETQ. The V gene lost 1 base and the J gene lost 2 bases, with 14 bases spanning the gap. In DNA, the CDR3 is TGCGCCAGCAGCTTGCCTTCAGGGGATTCCACAGATACGCAGTATTTT. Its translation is CASSLPSGDSTDTQYF. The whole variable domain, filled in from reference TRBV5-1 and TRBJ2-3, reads KAGVTQTPRYLIKTRGQQVTLSCSPISGHRSVSWYQQTPGQGLQFLFEYFSETQRNKGNFPGRFSGRQFSNSRSEMNVSTLELGDSALYLCASSLPSGDSTDTQYFGPGTRLTVL.

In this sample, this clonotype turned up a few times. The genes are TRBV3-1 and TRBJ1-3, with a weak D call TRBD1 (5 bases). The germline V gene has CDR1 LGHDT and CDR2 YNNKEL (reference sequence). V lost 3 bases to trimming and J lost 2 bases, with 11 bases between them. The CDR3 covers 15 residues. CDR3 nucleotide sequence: TGTGCCAGCAGCCACGGAGGGGCTGCTGGAAACACCATATATTTT. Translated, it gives CASSHGGAAGNTIYF.

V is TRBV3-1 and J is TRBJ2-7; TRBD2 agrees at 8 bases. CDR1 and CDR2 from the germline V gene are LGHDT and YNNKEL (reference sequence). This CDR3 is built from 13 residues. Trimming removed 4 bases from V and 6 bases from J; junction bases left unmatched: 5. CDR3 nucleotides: TGTGCCAGCAGCCGATCGGGGGGGCGCGAGCAGTACTTC. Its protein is CASSRSGGREQYF.

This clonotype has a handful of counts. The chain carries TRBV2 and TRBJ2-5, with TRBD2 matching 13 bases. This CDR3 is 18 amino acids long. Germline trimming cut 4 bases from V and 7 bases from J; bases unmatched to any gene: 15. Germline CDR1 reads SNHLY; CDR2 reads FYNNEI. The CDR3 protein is CASSALTSGRARRGTQYF. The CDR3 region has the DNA TGTGCCAGCAGTGCCCTTACTAGCGGGAGGGCCCGTCGCGGGACCCAGTACTTC.

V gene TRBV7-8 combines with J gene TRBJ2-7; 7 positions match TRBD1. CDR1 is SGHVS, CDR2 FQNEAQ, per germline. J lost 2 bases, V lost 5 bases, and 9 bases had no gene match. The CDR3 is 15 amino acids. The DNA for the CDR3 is TGTGCCAGCAGCCTAGGGACAGAGCGAGCCTACGAGCAGTACTTC. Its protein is CASSLGTERAYEQYF. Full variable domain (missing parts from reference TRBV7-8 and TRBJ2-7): GAGVSQSPRYKVAKRGQDVALRCDPISGHVSLFWYQQALGQGPEFLTYFQNEAQLDKSGLPSDRFFAERPEGSVSTLKIQRTQQEDSAVYLCASSLGTERAYEQYFGPGTRLTVT.

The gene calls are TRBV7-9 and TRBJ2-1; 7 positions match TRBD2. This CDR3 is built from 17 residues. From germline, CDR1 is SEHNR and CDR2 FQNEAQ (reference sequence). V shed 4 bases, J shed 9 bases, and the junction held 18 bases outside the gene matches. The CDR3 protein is CASSSTMIGGRAGEQFF. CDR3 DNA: TGTGCCAGCAGCTCAACGATGATCGGAGGGAGGGCGGGTGAGCAGTTCTTC.

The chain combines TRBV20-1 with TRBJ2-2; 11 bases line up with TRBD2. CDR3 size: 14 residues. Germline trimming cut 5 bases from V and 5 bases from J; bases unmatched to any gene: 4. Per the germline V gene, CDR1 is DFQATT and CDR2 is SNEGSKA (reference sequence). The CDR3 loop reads CSASLAGDTGELFF. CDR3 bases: TGCAGTGCTTCACTAGCGGGAGATACCGGGGAGCTGTTTTTT.

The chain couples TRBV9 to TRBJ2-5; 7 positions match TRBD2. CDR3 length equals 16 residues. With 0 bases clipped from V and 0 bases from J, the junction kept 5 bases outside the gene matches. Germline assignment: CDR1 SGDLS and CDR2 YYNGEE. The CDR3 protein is CASSVGEGGYQETQYF. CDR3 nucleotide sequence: TGTGCCAGCAGCGTAGGGGAGGGAGGGTACCAAGAGACCCAGTACTTC.

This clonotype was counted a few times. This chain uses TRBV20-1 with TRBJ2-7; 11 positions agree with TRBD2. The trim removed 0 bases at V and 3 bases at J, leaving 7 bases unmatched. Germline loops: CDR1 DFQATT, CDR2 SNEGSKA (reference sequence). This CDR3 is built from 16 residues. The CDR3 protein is CSARDLAGGLYYEQYF. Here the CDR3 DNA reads TGCAGTGCTAGAGATTTAGCGGGAGGGTTATACTACGAGCAGTACTTC.

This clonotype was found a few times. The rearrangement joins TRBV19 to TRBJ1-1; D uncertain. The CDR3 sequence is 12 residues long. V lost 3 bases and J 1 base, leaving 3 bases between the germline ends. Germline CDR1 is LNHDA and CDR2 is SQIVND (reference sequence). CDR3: CASSIRNTEAFF. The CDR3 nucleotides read TGTGCCAGTAGTATCCGGAACACTGAAGCTTTCTTT. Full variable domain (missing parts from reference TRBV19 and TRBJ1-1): DGGITQSPKYLFRKEGQNVTLSCEQNLNHDAMYWYRQDPGQGLRLIYYSQIVNDFQKGDIAEGYSVSREKKESFPLTVTSAQKNPTAFYLCASSIRNTEAFFGQGTRLTVV.

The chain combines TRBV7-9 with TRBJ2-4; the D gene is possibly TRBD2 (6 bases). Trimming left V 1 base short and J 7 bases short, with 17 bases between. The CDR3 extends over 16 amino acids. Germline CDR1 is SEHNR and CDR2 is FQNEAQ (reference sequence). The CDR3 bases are TGTGCCAGCAGCTTAGTGCGGGGCGAGGGCAGCAACATTCAGTACTTC. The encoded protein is CASSLVRGEGSNIQYF. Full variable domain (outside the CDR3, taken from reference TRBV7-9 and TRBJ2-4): DTGVSQNPRHKITKRGQNVTFRCDPISEHNRLYWYRQTLGQGPEFLTYFQNEAQLEKSRLLSDRFSAERPKGSFSTLEIQRTEQGDSAMYLCASSLVRGEGSNIQYFGAGTRLSVL.

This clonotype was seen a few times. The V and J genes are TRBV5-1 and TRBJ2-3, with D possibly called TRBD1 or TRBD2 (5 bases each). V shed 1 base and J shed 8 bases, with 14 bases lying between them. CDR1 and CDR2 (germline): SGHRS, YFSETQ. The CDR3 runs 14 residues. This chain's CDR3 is CASSLTGPRGTQYF. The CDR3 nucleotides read TGCGCCAGCAGCTTGACGGGACCCCGCGGTACGCAGTATTTT.

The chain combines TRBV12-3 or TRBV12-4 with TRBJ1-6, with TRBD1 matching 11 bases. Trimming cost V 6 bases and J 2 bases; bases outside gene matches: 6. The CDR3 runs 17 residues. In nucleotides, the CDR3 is TGTGCCAGCAGATCTGGACAGGGGGCTGCCTATAATTCACCCCTCCACTTT. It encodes CASRSGQGAAYNSPLHF.

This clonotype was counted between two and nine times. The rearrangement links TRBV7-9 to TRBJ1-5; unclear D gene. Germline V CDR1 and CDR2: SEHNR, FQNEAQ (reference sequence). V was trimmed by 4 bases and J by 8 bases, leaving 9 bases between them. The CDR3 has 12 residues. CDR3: CASSWDLEPQHF. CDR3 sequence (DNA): TGTGCCAGCAGCTGGGATCTGGAGCCCCAGCATTTT.

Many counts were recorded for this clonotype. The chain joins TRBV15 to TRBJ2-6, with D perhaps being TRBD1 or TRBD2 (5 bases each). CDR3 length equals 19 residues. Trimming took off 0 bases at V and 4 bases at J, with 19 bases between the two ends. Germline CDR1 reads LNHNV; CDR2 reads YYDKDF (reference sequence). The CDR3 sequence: CATSRDLRDRPGGANVLTF. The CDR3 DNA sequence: TGTGCCACCAGCAGAGATTTACGGGACCGGCCGGGGGGGGCCAACGTCCTGACTTTC.

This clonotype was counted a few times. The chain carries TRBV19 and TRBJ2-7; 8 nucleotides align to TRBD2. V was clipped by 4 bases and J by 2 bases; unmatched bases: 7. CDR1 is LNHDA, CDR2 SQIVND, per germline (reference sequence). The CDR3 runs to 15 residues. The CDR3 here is CASSSQAGATYEQYF. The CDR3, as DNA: TGTGCCAGTAGTAGCCAAGCGGGGGCCACCTACGAGCAGTACTTC.

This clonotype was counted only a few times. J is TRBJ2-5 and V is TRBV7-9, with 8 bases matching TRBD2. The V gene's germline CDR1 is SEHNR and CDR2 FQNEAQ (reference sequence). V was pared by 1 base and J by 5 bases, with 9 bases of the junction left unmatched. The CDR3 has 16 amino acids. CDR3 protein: CASSLEREFSSETQYF. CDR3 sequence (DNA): TGTGCCAGCAGCTTAGAGCGGGAGTTCTCTTCGGAGACCCAGTACTTC.

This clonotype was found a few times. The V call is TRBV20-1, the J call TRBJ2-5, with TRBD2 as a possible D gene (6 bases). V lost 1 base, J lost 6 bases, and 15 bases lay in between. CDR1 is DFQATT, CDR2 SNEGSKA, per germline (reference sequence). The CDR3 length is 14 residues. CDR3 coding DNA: TGCAGTGCTAGAGCGTGGGACTCCGGACAGACCCAGTACTTC. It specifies CSARAWDSGQTQYF.

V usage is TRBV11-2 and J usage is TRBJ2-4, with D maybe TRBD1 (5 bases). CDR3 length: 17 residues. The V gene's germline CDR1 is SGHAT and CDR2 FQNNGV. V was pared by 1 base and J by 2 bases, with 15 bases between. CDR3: CASSLGPHRQSKNIQYF. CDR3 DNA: TGTGCCAGCAGCTTAGGCCCCCATAGACAGTCCAAAAACATTCAGTACTTC.

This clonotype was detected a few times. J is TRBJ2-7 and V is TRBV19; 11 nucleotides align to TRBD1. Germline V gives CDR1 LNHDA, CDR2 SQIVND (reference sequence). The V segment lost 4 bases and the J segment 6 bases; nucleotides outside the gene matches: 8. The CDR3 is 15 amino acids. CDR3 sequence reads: CASSSFVGQGGEQYF. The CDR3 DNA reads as TGTGCCAGTAGTAGTTTCGTGGGACAGGGGGGCGAGCAGTACTTC.

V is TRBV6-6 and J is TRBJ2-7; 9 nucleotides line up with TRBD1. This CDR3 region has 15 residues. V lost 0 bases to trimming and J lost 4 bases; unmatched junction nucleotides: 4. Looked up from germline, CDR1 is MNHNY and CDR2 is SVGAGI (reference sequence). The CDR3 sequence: CASSYSGTGLYEQYF. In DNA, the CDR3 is TGTGCCAGCAGTTACTCGGGGACAGGGCTTTACGAGCAGTACTTC.

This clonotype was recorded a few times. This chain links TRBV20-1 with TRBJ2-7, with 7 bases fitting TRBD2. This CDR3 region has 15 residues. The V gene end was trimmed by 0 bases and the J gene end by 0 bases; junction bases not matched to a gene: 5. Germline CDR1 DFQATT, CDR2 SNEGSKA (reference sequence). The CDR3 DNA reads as TGCAGTGCTAGAGAAGTTGGGACTAACTCCTACGAGCAGTACTTC. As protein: CSAREVGTNSYEQYF.

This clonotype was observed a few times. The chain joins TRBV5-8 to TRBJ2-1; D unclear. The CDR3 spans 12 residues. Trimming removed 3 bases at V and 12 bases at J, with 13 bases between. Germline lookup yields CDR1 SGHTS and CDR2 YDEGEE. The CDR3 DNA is TGTGCCAGCAGCTCTCCCGGAAAAGTGCAGTTCTTC. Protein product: CASSSPGKVQFF.

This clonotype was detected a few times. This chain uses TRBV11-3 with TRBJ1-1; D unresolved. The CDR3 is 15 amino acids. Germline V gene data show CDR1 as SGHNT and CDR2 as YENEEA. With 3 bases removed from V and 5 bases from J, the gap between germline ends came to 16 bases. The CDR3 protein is CASSLVGSWETEAFF. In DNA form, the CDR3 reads TGTGCCAGCAGCTTGGTAGGTTCGTGGGAAACTGAAGCTTTCTTT. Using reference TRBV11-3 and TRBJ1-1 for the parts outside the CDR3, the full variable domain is EAGVVQSPRYKIIEKKQPVAFWCNPISGHNTLYWYLQNLGQGPELLIRYENEEAVDDSQLPKDRFSAERLKGVDSTLKIQPAELGDSAVYLCASSLVGSWETEAFFGQGTRLTVV.

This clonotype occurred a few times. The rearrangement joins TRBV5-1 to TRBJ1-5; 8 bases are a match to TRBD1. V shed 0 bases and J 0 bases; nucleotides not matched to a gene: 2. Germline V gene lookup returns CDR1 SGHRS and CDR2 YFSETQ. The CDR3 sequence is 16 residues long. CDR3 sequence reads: CASSLGQGNSNQPQHF. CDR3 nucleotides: TGCGCCAGCAGCTTGGGACAGGGGAATAGCAATCAGCCCCAGCATTTT.

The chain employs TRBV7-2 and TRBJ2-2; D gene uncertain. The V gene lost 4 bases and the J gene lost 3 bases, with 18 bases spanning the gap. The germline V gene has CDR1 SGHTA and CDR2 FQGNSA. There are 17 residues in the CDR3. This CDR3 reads CASSSIVVLTDTGELFF. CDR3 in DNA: TGTGCCAGCAGCTCCATTGTTGTCTTGACCGACACCGGGGAGCTGTTTTTT. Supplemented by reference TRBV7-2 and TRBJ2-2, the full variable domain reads GAGVSQSPSNKVTEKGKDVELRCDPISGHTALYWYRQSLGQGLEFLIYFQGNSAPDKSGLPSDRFSAERTGGSVSTLTIQRTQQEDSAVYLCASSSIVVLTDTGELFFGEGSRLTVL.

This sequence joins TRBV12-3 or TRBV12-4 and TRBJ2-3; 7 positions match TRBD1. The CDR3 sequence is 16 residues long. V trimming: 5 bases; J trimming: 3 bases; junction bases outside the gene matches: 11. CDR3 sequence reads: CASSRQGPPGTDTQYF. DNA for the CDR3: TGTGCCAGCAGTCGACAGGGACCTCCGGGGACAGATACGCAGTATTTT.

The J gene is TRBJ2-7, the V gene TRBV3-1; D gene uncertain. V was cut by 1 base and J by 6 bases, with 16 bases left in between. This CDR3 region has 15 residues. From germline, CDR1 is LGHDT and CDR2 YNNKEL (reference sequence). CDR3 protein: CASSQVGSREAEQYF. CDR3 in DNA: TGTGCCAGCAGCCAAGTAGGCAGTCGCGAGGCCGAGCAGTACTTC.

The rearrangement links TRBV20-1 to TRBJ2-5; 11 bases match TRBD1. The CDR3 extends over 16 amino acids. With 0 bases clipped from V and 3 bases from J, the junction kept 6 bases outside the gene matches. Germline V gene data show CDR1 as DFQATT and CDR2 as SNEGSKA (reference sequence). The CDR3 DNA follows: TGCAGTGCTAGAGATTGGGACAGGGGGGCCAAAGAGACCCAGTACTTC. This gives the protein CSARDWDRGAKETQYF.